This TCR beta chain stems from a study of cytomegalovirus exposure and HLA in healthy donors. Use of 60 Vbeta and 13 Jbeta primers characterized the PCR. Sequenced by immunoSEQ multiplex PCR; TCRdb stores in-frame clones only, minus some. In the table there are roughly 96,000 clones, roughly 74% of which are singletons. Germline CDR1 reads MGHRA; CDR2 reads YSYEKL. There are 19 residues in the CDR3. Germline trimming cut 1 base from V and 0 bases from J; bases unmatched to any gene: 11. Whole-study findings and limits: Later analysis demonstrated an association between a missense DCLRE1C variant and TCR beta V- and J-gene trimming.

Concerning this clone itself: No antigen is known for it.

The sample consisted of PBMCs. The rearrangement uses TRBV4-1 and TRBJ2-1, with 8 nucleotides matching TRBD2. This TCR was recovered from an older woman in good health and CMV-seropositive. As DNA, the CDR3 is TGCGCCAGCAGCCAAGTCGGCGGGGGGTCCCAAGGCTCCTACAATGAGCAGTTCTTC. Encoded protein: CASSQVGGGSQGSYNEQFF.